This T cell receptor beta chain was recovered during a study of identical twins. The CDR3 loop spans 14 amino acids. Trimming left V 4 bases short and J 7 bases short, with 17 bases between. The V gene's germline CDR1 is SQVTM and CDR2 ANQGSEA. Findings and caveats of the study: There were fewer insertions in abundant cord blood beta clonotypes, but memory repertoires showed no such pattern. The presence of invariant MAIT and iNKT cells could partly confound analyses of zero-insertion sequences. The study reached conclusions through statistical analysis that was cross-sectional, not following the same donors.

TCRdb ran MiXCR on the 5' RACE reads and lists one entry per CDR3 protein. The sample includes more than 400,000 distinct CDR3 sequences, roughly 15% of them seen just once. There are a few counts of this clonotype. Its antigen is currently unknown. The same data also contributed to another study, on yellow fever vaccine responses in identical twins.

V usage is TRBV29-1 and J usage is TRBJ2-1, with TRBD1 as a possible D gene (5 bases). Sequencing was carried out using CD4+ T cells sorted from blood. This clonotype was obtained from a young woman in good health. This CDR3 reads CSVAPGSGRNEQFF. CDR3 DNA: TGCAGCGTTGCGCCAGGGTCAGGAAGAAATGAGCAGTTCTTC.